This T cell receptor beta chain was sequenced during a study of blood T cell repertoires in COVID-19. Across the study: Spain, Italy and the United States supplied samples that represented acute and convalescent COVID-19. Sources were T cells, B-cell-depleted T cells, or PBMCs; the material itself was cDNA or gDNA.

In the authors' methods: Estimates of nucleated cell counts were drawn from the amplification of reference gene primers. Profiling relied on immunoSEQ multiplex PCR, and the TCRdb table lists in-frame clones only, not all of them. The V and J calls and clone size are taken from that table; D and trimming were inferred from the DNA. This table has some 45,000 clones, about 83% appearing once. The CDR3 extends over 14 amino acids. Trimming pared 4 bases from V and 4 bases from J, leaving 11 bases between. From germline, CDR1 is SGDLS and CDR2 YYNGEE. Sequencing was performed on peripheral blood. V is TRBV9 and J is TRBJ2-2; no definite D call. This receptor was taken from an elderly man in a cohort sampled during active COVID-19. The CDR3 spells CASSHDLLTGELFF. CDR3 DNA sequence: TGTGCCAGCAGCCATGATTTACTCACCGGGGAGCTGTTTTTT.